The rows below give T cell receptor beta chains drawn from one sample of a study of beta chain features in type 1 diabetes. Sequencing was performed with immunoSEQ multiplex PCR; in TCRdb, only in-frame clones are kept and a portion is missing. The sample has more than 300,000 clones, about 15% seen once. Sequencing was performed on naive CD4+ T cells from blood. Source of these receptors: a woman younger than 35 in good health. The CDR3 runs from the conserved cysteine through the conserved F or W. A D gene is named only where the DNA matches it firmly. Size is omitted from some rows. Given values are once, few, many or a class for expanded clones.

j_call: TRBJ2-1
v_call: TRBV28
clone_size: NA
d_call: TRBD2
cdr3_nt: TGTGCCAGCAGGTCCAGCGGGAGCCCCAATGAGCAGTTCTTC
cdr3_aa: CASRSSGSPNEQFF

j_call: TRBJ1-5
v_call: TRBV30
clone_size: NA
d_call: NA
cdr3_nt: TGTGCCTGGAGTCACCTTGGAGGTATAACCCAGCATTTT
cdr3_aa: CAWSHLGGITQHF

j_call: TRBJ2-3
v_call: TRBV6-5
clone_size: few
d_call: TRBD1
cdr3_nt: TGTGCCAGCAGGGATCCCAGGGGGACAGATACGCAGTATTTT
cdr3_aa: CASRDPRGTDTQYF

j_call: TRBJ2-5
v_call: TRBV5-6
clone_size: NA
d_call: NA
cdr3_nt: TGTGCCAGCAGCCCGACTAGAGAGGAGACCCAGTACTTC
cdr3_aa: CASSPTREETQYF

j_call: TRBJ1-1
v_call: TRBV9
clone_size: NA
d_call: NA
cdr3_nt: TGTGCCAGCAGCGTAGACAGGGAAACTGAAGCTTTCTTT
cdr3_aa: CASSVDRETEAFF

j_call: TRBJ2-5
v_call: TRBV2
clone_size: NA
d_call: TRBD2
cdr3_nt: TGTGCCAGCAGGCTGCGGGAGGGGAAAGAGACCCAGTACTTC
cdr3_aa: CASRLREGKETQYF

j_call: TRBJ2-3
v_call: TRBV7-9
clone_size: NA
d_call: NA
cdr3_nt: TGTGCCAGCAGCTTAGGGCGGGATGATACGCAGTATTTT
cdr3_aa: CASSLGRDDTQYF

j_call: TRBJ1-2
v_call: TRBV4-3
clone_size: few
d_call: TRBD1
cdr3_nt: TGCGCCAGCAGCCAAGCATGGGGTGACAGGGCGGCCTATGGCTACACCTTC
cdr3_aa: CASSQAWGDRAAYGYTF

j_call: TRBJ2-5
v_call: TRBV9
clone_size: few
d_call: NA
cdr3_nt: TGTGCCAGCAGCGTCGCTAGCCACCAAGAGACCCAGTACTTC
cdr3_aa: CASSVASHQETQYF

j_call: TRBJ1-1
v_call: TRBV19
clone_size: NA
d_call: NA
cdr3_nt: TGTGCCAGTAGTACCCACCCGGGGGACACTGAAGCTTTCTTT
cdr3_aa: CASSTHPGDTEAFF

j_call: TRBJ2-7
v_call: TRBV6-6
clone_size: NA
d_call: TRBD2
cdr3_nt: TGTGCCAGCAGCTTCGGACTAGCGGGAGTCTACGAGCAGTACTTC
cdr3_aa: CASSFGLAGVYEQYF

j_call: TRBJ2-7
v_call: TRBV19
clone_size: few
d_call: NA
cdr3_nt: TGTGCCAGTAGTGTCCTCACAGGGAACGAGCAGTACTTC
cdr3_aa: CASSVLTGNEQYF

j_call: TRBJ2-3
v_call: TRBV11-2
clone_size: NA
d_call: NA
cdr3_nt: TGTGCCAGCAGCTTTCAGGGGCAAACAGATACGCAGTATTTT
cdr3_aa: CASSFQGQTDTQYF

j_call: TRBJ2-1
v_call: TRBV4-1
clone_size: few
d_call: NA
cdr3_nt: TGCGCCAGCAGCCAAGATATATCACCGGGAACGGAGGTGCAGTTCTTC
cdr3_aa: CASSQDISPGTEVQFF

j_call: TRBJ1-2
v_call: TRBV5-1
clone_size: NA
d_call: NA
cdr3_nt: TGCGCCAGCAGCTTGTCAACAGTAAACTATGGCTACACCTTC
cdr3_aa: CASSLSTVNYGYTF

j_call: TRBJ2-7
v_call: TRBV9
clone_size: few
d_call: TRBD2
cdr3_nt: TGTGCCAGCAGCCCCCGACTAGCGGGAGGGCCAGACGAGCAGTACTTC
cdr3_aa: CASSPRLAGGPDEQYF

j_call: TRBJ1-1
v_call: TRBV23-1
clone_size: NA
d_call: TRBD1
cdr3_nt: TGCGCCAGCAGTCAAAGACAGGGCGAATACACTGAAGCTTTCTTT
cdr3_aa: CASSQRQGEYTEAFF

j_call: TRBJ2-5
v_call: TRBV25-1
clone_size: NA
d_call: TRBD1
cdr3_nt: TGTGCCAGCCGGACAGGGGGCGAGACCCAGTACTTC
cdr3_aa: CASRTGGETQYF

j_call: TRBJ2-3
v_call: TRBV28
clone_size: few
d_call: TRBD2
cdr3_nt: TGTGCCAGCAGCTCCAGCGGGATGGATACAGATACGCAGTATTTT
cdr3_aa: CASSSSGMDTDTQYF

j_call: TRBJ2-5
v_call: TRBV9
clone_size: NA
d_call: TRBD2
cdr3_nt: TGTGCCAGCAGCGTGGGACTAGCGGGACGAGAGACCCAGTACTTC
cdr3_aa: CASSVGLAGRETQYF

j_call: TRBJ2-4
v_call: TRBV9
clone_size: NA
d_call: TRBD1
cdr3_nt: TGTGCCAGCAGCGTGCAGGGGGCCCCCGGAAACATTCAGTACTTC
cdr3_aa: CASSVQGAPGNIQYF

j_call: TRBJ2-7
v_call: TRBV7-9
clone_size: NA
d_call: TRBD1
cdr3_nt: TGTGCCAGCAGCTTAGGCAGGGGGCTCGGAGAGCAGTACTTC
cdr3_aa: CASSLGRGLGEQYF

j_call: TRBJ2-7
v_call: TRBV5-6
clone_size: NA
d_call: TRBD1
cdr3_nt: TGTGCCAGCAGCTGGGGACAGGGGGCCTCCTACGAGCAGTACTTC
cdr3_aa: CASSWGQGASYEQYF

j_call: TRBJ1-1
v_call: TRBV28
clone_size: NA
d_call: TRBD1
cdr3_nt: TGTGCCAGCAGGGTAGGGGGCCACACTGAAGCTTTCTTT
cdr3_aa: CASRVGGHTEAFF

j_call: TRBJ2-5
v_call: TRBV5-1
clone_size: NA
d_call: TRBD1
cdr3_nt: TGCGCCAGCAGTTTCGCCTTGGGACAGCTACTCCAGACCCAGTACTTC
cdr3_aa: CASSFALGQLLQTQYF

j_call: TRBJ1-2
v_call: TRBV11-2
clone_size: few
d_call: NA
cdr3_nt: TGTGCCAGCAGTAAACTCAACTATGGCTACACCTTC
cdr3_aa: CASSKLNYGYTF

j_call: TRBJ2-3
v_call: TRBV5-1
clone_size: NA
d_call: TRBD2
cdr3_nt: TGCGCCAGCAGCCAAGTACTAGCGGGAGTCATGACAGATACGCAGTATTTT
cdr3_aa: CASSQVLAGVMTDTQYF

j_call: TRBJ2-1
v_call: TRBV20-1
clone_size: NA
d_call: NA
cdr3_nt: TGCAGTGCTCCACTTCGGGAGCAGTTCTTC
cdr3_aa: CSAPLREQFF

j_call: TRBJ1-1
v_call: TRBV30
clone_size: few
d_call: NA
cdr3_nt: TGTGCCTGGAGTGTTAGAGGCAGGGCGAACACTGAAGCTTTCTTT
cdr3_aa: CAWSVRGRANTEAFF

j_call: TRBJ2-5
v_call: TRBV28
clone_size: NA
d_call: NA
cdr3_nt: TGTGCCAGCAATTCTGGGGGCGCAGGGAAAGAGACCCAGTACTTC
cdr3_aa: CASNSGGAGKETQYF

j_call: TRBJ2-1
v_call: TRBV29-1
clone_size: NA
d_call: TRBD1
cdr3_nt: TGCAGCCATAGCCGACAGGGGTCCTACAATGAGCAGTTCTTC
cdr3_aa: CSHSRQGSYNEQFF

j_call: TRBJ2-1
v_call: TRBV30
clone_size: NA
d_call: TRBD1
cdr3_nt: TGTGCCTGGAGACTGACAGGGAGCTCCTACAATGAGCAGTTCTTC
cdr3_aa: CAWRLTGSSYNEQFF

j_call: TRBJ2-3
v_call: TRBV10-3
clone_size: NA
d_call: NA
cdr3_nt: TGTGCCATCAGTGAAGGGACACCGAGCACAGATACGCAGTATTTT
cdr3_aa: CAISEGTPSTDTQYF

j_call: TRBJ1-1
v_call: TRBV7-9
clone_size: NA
d_call: TRBD1
cdr3_nt: TGTGCCAGCAGACAGAGGGGGGACAGGGGTGAAGCTTTCTTT
cdr3_aa: CASRQRGDRGEAFF

j_call: TRBJ2-2
v_call: TRBV7-9
clone_size: few
d_call: NA
cdr3_nt: TGTGCCAGCAGTTTCACCACAGACTTAGCGGCAGAAAACACCGGGGAGCTGTTTTTT
cdr3_aa: CASSFTTDLAAENTGELFF

j_call: TRBJ1-2
v_call: TRBV28
clone_size: NA
d_call: TRBD1
cdr3_nt: TGTGCCAGCAGTCCCGCCGGACAGGGCTTCGGGGGCTACACCTTC
cdr3_aa: CASSPAGQGFGGYTF

j_call: TRBJ2-3
v_call: TRBV15
clone_size: NA
d_call: NA
cdr3_nt: TGTGCCACCAGCAGAGAGTTACAGGGATTGTTCACAGATACGCAGTATTTT
cdr3_aa: CATSRELQGLFTDTQYF

j_call: TRBJ2-7
v_call: TRBV29-1
clone_size: few
d_call: TRBD1
cdr3_nt: TGCAGCGTTGAAGATCTTGCAGGGGGCACCTACGAGCAGTACTTC
cdr3_aa: CSVEDLAGGTYEQYF

j_call: TRBJ2-3
v_call: TRBV30
clone_size: NA
d_call: NA
cdr3_nt: TGTGCCTGGACAACTAGCAGTCATACGCAGTATTTT
cdr3_aa: CAWTTSSHTQYF

j_call: TRBJ1-2
v_call: TRBV4-1
clone_size: few
d_call: TRBD1
cdr3_nt: TGCGCCAGCAGCCACCCCGGACAGGCAAACTATGGCTACACCTTC
cdr3_aa: CASSHPGQANYGYTF

j_call: TRBJ2-1
v_call: TRBV28
clone_size: NA
d_call: NA
cdr3_nt: TGTGCCAGCAAATTACAGGGTAATTACAATGAGCAGTTCTTC
cdr3_aa: CASKLQGNYNEQFF

j_call: TRBJ2-5
v_call: TRBV6-1
clone_size: few
d_call: TRBD2
cdr3_nt: TGTGCCGTCAAACGGGCGGGGGGGCAAGAGACCCAGTACTTC
cdr3_aa: CAVKRAGGQETQYF

j_call: TRBJ2-1
v_call: TRBV4-1
clone_size: NA
d_call: NA
cdr3_nt: TGCGCCAGCAGCCAAGGACCGCGGACCTACAATGAGCAGTTCTTC
cdr3_aa: CASSQGPRTYNEQFF

j_call: TRBJ2-3
v_call: TRBV7-9
clone_size: NA
d_call: NA
cdr3_nt: TGTGCCAGCAGCCCGAAGCAGGGGATCGGCACAGATACGCAGTATTTT
cdr3_aa: CASSPKQGIGTDTQYF

j_call: TRBJ1-4
v_call: TRBV4-1
clone_size: few
d_call: TRBD1
cdr3_nt: TGCGCCAGCAGCCGTACAGGGGGCTCCGGGGAAAAACTGTTTTTT
cdr3_aa: CASSRTGGSGEKLFF

j_call: TRBJ2-1
v_call: TRBV7-3
clone_size: NA
d_call: NA
cdr3_nt: TGTGCCAGCAGCTTGCCGCGGGACTCTACTTCGGGGTCCGCCTACAATGAGCAGTTCTTC
cdr3_aa: CASSLPRDSTSGSAYNEQFF

j_call: TRBJ1-2
v_call: TRBV28
clone_size: NA
d_call: NA
cdr3_nt: TGTGCCAGCACAACGGGAAACTATGGCTACACCTTC
cdr3_aa: CASTTGNYGYTF